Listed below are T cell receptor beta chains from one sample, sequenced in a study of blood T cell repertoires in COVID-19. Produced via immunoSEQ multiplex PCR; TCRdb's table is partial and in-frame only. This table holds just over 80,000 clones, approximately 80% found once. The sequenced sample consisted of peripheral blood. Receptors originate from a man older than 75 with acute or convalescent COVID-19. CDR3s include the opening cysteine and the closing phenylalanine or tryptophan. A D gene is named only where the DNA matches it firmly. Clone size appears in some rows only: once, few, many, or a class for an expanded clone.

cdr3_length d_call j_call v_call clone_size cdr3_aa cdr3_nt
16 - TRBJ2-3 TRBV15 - CATSRDSPTSTDTQYF TGTGCCACCAGCAGAGACTCTCCCACTAGCACAGATACGCAGTATTTT
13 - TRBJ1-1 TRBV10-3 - CAIRFGEHTEAFF TGTGCCATCAGATTTGGTGAGCACACTGAAGCTTTCTTT
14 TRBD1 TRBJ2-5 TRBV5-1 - CASTKQGRQETQYF TGCGCCAGCACCAAACAGGGGCGGCAAGAGACCCAGTACTTC
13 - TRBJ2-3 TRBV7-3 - CASSLTSADTQYF TGTGCCAGCAGCTTAACGTCCGCAGATACGCAGTATTTT
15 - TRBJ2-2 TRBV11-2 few CASSLVTARPRELFF TGTGCCAGCAGCTTAGTGACAGCACGACCCCGGGAGCTGTTTTTT
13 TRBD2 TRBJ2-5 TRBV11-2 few CASSPRTRETQYF TGTGCCAGCAGCCCCCGGACTAGAGAGACCCAGTACTTC
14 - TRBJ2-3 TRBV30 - CASTTGIRTDTQYF TGTGCCTCTACAACAGGGATACGCACAGATACGCAGTATTTT
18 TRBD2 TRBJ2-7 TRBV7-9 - CASSAVGTSGRRAYEQYF TGTGCCAGCAGCGCCGTAGGGACTAGCGGGAGAAGAGCCTACGAGCAGTACTTC
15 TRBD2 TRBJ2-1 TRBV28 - CASSTRRREGNEQFF TGTGCCAGCAGTACCCGCCGGCGGGAGGGCAATGAGCAGTTCTTC
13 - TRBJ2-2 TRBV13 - CASSLEAGGELFF TGTGCCAGCAGCTTAGAAGCGGGCGGGGAGCTGTTTTTT
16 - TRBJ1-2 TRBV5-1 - CASSLIEGAQDYGYTF TGCGCCAGCAGCTTGATTGAAGGGGCGCAGGACTATGGCTACACCTTC
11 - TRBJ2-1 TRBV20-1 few CSASGHNEQFF TGCAGTGCGTCAGGCCACAATGAGCAGTTCTTC
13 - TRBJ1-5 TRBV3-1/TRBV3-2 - CASSLAIDQPQHF TGTGCCAGCAGCCTTGCTATTGATCAGCCCCAGCATTTT
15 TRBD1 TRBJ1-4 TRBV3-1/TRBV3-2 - CASSLRTGGSEKLFF TGTGCCAGCAGTCTTAGGACAGGGGGCTCTGAAAAACTGTTTTTT